This T cell receptor (beta chain) comes out of a study of blood T cell repertoires in COVID-19. Study-level information: Both acute and convalescent COVID-19 samples were obtained from the United States, Italy and Spain.

This CDR3 comprises 14 residues. V gave up 4 bases and J gave up 9 bases, with 16 bases separating them. Germline V CDR1 and CDR2: MNHEY, SVGEGT. Study members were between about 18 and 100 years old and lived in 24 US regions. Authors' methods: Quantification of nucleated cells was approximated via reference gene primer amplification. Sequenced by immunoSEQ multiplex PCR; TCRdb stores in-frame clones only, minus some. Clone size and the V and J calls come from that table; the DNA yielded D and trimming. The sample includes fewer than 450,000 clones, over 75% of them seen just once. The specimen was PBMCs or T cells enriched from blood (not recorded which). V is TRBV6-2 or TRBV6-3 and J is TRBJ1-5; the D gene is possibly TRBD1 (6 bases). The receptor's source is a woman aged 25 to 39 who had recovered from COVID-19. Written as DNA, the CDR3 is TGTGCCAGCAGTTCGACAGGCGATTCCAGGCCCCAGCATTTT. Its translation is CASSSTGDSRPQHF.